Presented here are 10 T cell receptor beta chains from one specimen sequenced in a study of shared clonotypes between healthy human individuals. The protocol was immunoSEQ multiplex PCR, while the TCRdb copy is restricted to in-frame clones and leaves out a portion. Here the sample spans about 670,000 clones, approximately 75% being singletons. The sequenced sample was memory CD4+ T cells sorted from blood. Documented subset: CD45RA-negative fraction. The receptor set was obtained from a woman aged 30 to 39 in good health.

This chain links TRBV19 with TRBJ2-2, with D possibly matching TRBD2 (5 bases). This CDR3 is 13 amino acids long. Looked up from germline, CDR1 is LNHDA and CDR2 is SQIVND (reference sequence). Trimming removed 6 bases at V and 4 bases at J, with 9 bases between. The CDR3 sequence is CASREAGTGELFF. DNA for the CDR3: TGTGCCAGTAGGGAGGCCGGCACCGGGGAGCTGTTTTTT.

The chain combines TRBV6-4 with TRBJ2-2, with D uncertain. From germline, CDR1 is MRHNA and CDR2 SNTAGT. This CDR3 has 13 residues. Trimming cost V 4 bases and J 7 bases, with 10 bases left between them. The DNA of the CDR3 is TGTGCCAGCAGTGTACAGTTTGGCGGGGAGCTGTTTTTT. It codes for CASSVQFGGELFF.

This chain links TRBV28 with TRBJ2-5; TRBD2 might be the D (6 bases). Germline assignment: CDR1 MDHEN and CDR2 SYDVKM. This CDR3 comprises 15 residues. Trimming shortened V by 6 bases and J by 0 bases, and 14 bases separated the two germline ends. In DNA, the CDR3 is TGTGCCAGCAGGTCGGCGGGAATAGACCAAGAGACCCAGTACTTC. This sequence encodes CASRSAGIDQETQYF. The entire variable domain, with the rest obtained from reference TRBV28 and TRBJ2-5, is as follows: DVKVTQSSRYLVKRTGEKVFLECVQDMDHENMFWYRQDPGLGLRLIYFSYDVKMKEKGDIPEGYSVSREKKERFSLILESASTNQTSMYLCASRSAGIDQETQYFGPGTRLLVL.

V gene TRBV7-9 combines with J gene TRBJ2-1, with 12 bases that match TRBD2. Germline CDR1 is SEHNR and CDR2 is FQNEAQ (reference sequence). CDR3 length equals 17 residues. V was pared by 5 bases and J by 5 bases, with 10 bases of the junction left unmatched. The CDR3 bases are TGTGCCAGCAGCCCGCCTGGACGACTAGCGGGGGACAATGAGCAGTTCTTC. Amino acids: CASSPPGRLAGDNEQFF.

J is TRBJ2-5 and V is TRBV2; D remains unclear. Per the germline V gene, CDR1 is SNHLY and CDR2 is FYNNEI. V was cut by 3 bases and J by 4 bases, with 6 bases left in between. The CDR3 consists of 12 residues. CDR3 sequence (DNA): TGTGCCAGCAGTGACAGTGCAGAGACCCAGTACTTC. Translation: CASSDSAETQYF.

This chain connects TRBV5-1 to TRBJ2-7, with D possibly called TRBD1 or TRBD2 (6 bases each). This CDR3 region has 15 residues. The V and J ends lost 0 bases and 7 bases respectively, with 17 bases between them. Germline CDR1 is SGHRS and CDR2 is YFSETQ. The CDR3 DNA is TGCGCCAGCAGCTTGGTTTCAGGGGAGGTTAGTGAGCAGTACTTC. It specifies CASSLVSGEVSEQYF.

The J gene is TRBJ2-7, the V gene TRBV7-9; a possible D gene is TRBD2 (6 bases). V was trimmed by 5 bases and J by 1 base, leaving 15 bases between them. CDR1 and CDR2 from the germline V gene are SEHNR and FQNEAQ (reference sequence). The CDR3 has 15 amino acids. This CDR3 reads CASSRLRDFSYEQYF. The DNA for the CDR3 is TGTGCCAGCAGCCGCCTCCGGGACTTTTCCTACGAGCAGTACTTC.

This chain joins TRBV5-6 and TRBJ2-4; D is undetermined. V was cut by 2 bases and J by 1 base, with 13 bases left in between. The germline CDR1 and CDR2 sequences are SGHDT and YYEEEE. The CDR3 totals 16 residues. CDR3 residues: CASSLPGMRAKNIQYF. The DNA for the CDR3 is TGTGCCAGCAGCTTACCCGGAATGCGGGCCAAAAACATTCAGTACTTC.

This chain links TRBV28 with TRBJ2-2; TRBD1 matches 8 bases. V lost 2 bases to trimming and J lost 1 base; unmatched junction nucleotides: 3. CDR3 length: 16 residues. Germline CDR1 is MDHEN and CDR2 is SYDVKM. CDR3 DNA sequence: TGTGCCAGCAGTTTAGTTGGGACAGGGAACACCGGGGAGCTGTTTTTT. This gives the protein CASSLVGTGNTGELFF. The entire variable domain, with the rest obtained from reference TRBV28 and TRBJ2-2, is as follows: DVKVTQSSRYLVKRTGEKVFLECVQDMDHENMFWYRQDPGLGLRLIYFSYDVKMKEKGDIPEGYSVSREKKERFSLILESASTNQTSMYLCASSLVGTGNTGELFFGEGSRLTVL.

There are a few counts of this clone. This chain joins TRBV6-1 and TRBJ1-1, with 7 bases that match TRBD1. Germline CDR1 MNHNS, CDR2 SASEGT. The CDR3 is 13 residues long. V was clipped by 8 bases and J by 2 bases; unmatched bases: 5. Written as DNA, the CDR3 is TGTGCCAGCTCCGGGACAGAAAACACTGAAGCTTTCTTT. It specifies CASSGTENTEAFF.